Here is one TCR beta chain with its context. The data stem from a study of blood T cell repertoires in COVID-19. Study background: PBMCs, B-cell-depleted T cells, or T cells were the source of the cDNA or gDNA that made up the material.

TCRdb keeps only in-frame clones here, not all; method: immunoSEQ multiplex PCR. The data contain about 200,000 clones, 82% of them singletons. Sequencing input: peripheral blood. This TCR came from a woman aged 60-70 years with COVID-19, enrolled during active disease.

The CDR3: CASSSVTGFNEQYF. The CDR3 nucleotides are TGTGCCAGCAGTTCCGTGACAGGGTTTAACGAGCAGTACTTC. V usage is TRBV6-6 and J usage is TRBJ2-7; 7 bases are shared with TRBD1. Germline V CDR1 and CDR2: MNHNY, SVGAGI (reference sequence). Trimming took 4 bases from V and 5 from J; bases not matched to a gene: 8. The CDR3 spans 14 residues.